Below, 27 T cell receptor beta chains from the same sample are listed, as sequenced in a study of blood T cell repertoires in COVID-19. The table came from immunoSEQ multiplex PCR; TCRdb's copy has only in-frame clones and leaves some out. The table records around 100,000 clones, over 75% of them present only once. Specimen: peripheral blood. These receptors were obtained from a human donor in a cohort sampled during active COVID-19.

In its sample, this clone was seen once. J is TRBJ2-3 and V is TRBV19, with D tentatively TRBD2 (5 bases). V dropped 3 bases and J dropped 6 bases, with 16 bases sitting between them. Germline CDR1 LNHDA, CDR2 SQIVND (reference sequence). The CDR3 loop spans 15 amino acids. Written as DNA, the CDR3 is TGTGCCAGTAGTATTGAGCGGCAGCCCGGGGATACGCAGTATTTT. Protein product: CASSIERQPGDTQYF.

The rearrangement links TRBV5-1 to TRBJ2-6; 9 bases map to TRBD1. This CDR3 contains 20 residues. From germline, CDR1 is SGHRS and CDR2 YFSETQ. V gave up 0 bases and J gave up 1 base; unmatched junction bases: 11. The CDR3, as DNA: TGCGCCAGCAGCTTGGTAGGCCCCGGACAGGGGATATCTGGGGCCAACGTCCTGACTTTC. Translating gives CASSLVGPGQGISGANVLTF.

This chain connects TRBV12-3 or TRBV12-4 to TRBJ2-7, with 7 bases that match TRBD2. The CDR3 spans 13 residues. Trimming took 5 bases from V and 12 from J; bases not matched to a gene: 13. CDR3 sequence: CASSLGTIWVGYF. In nucleotides, the CDR3 is TGTGCCAGCAGTCTGGGGACTATCTGGGTGGGGTACTTC.

CDR3 DNA sequence: TGTGCCAGCAGCCCAGCGGGCGGCTATGGCTACACCTTC. This encodes CASSPAGGYGYTF. The V and J genes are TRBV11-2 and TRBJ1-2; no firm D call. V lost 5 bases, J lost 4 bases, and 11 bases lay in between. The CDR3 totals 13 residues. The germline V gene encodes CDR1 SGHAT and CDR2 FQNNGV.

The chain joins TRBV9 to TRBJ2-3; TRBD2 matches 7 bases. V lost 7 bases and J lost 2; bases outside the gene matches: 22. Germline-derived CDR1 and CDR2 are SGDLS and YYNGEE. CDR3 length: 19 residues. CDR3 protein: CASSLVLASGYSITDTQYF. DNA for the CDR3: TGTGCCAGCTCCCTAGTATTGGCTAGCGGATATAGTATCACAGATACGCAGTATTTT.

This chain's CDR3 is CASSPGSRGGRETQYF. CDR3 DNA: TGTGCCAGTAGTCCCGGGTCAAGGGGAGGTCGAGAGACCCAGTACTTC. This rearrangement joins TRBV19 to TRBJ2-5; tentatively, D is TRBD2 (6 bases). Germline V lookup: CDR1 LNHDA, CDR2 SQIVND (reference sequence). The germline V and J ends were trimmed by 5 bases and 4 bases, with 20 bases remaining between them. This CDR3 contains 16 residues.

In its sample, this clone was seen a few times. The rearrangement uses TRBV2 and TRBJ2-7; the D gene is possibly TRBD2 (5 bases). Trimming shortened V by 1 base and J by 6 bases, and 7 bases separated the two germline ends. Germline CDR1 reads SNHLY; CDR2 reads FYNNEI. The CDR3 loop spans 12 amino acids. CDR3 coding DNA: TGTGCCAGCAGTGAAGGCGGGTTCGAGCAGTACTTC. Its translation is CASSEGGFEQYF.

This clone appeared once. The junction departs from germline at one end; a sequencing error may be responsible. J is TRBJ2-5 and V is TRBV7-7, with D tentatively TRBD1 (6 bases). The germline gives CDR1 SSHAT, CDR2 FNYEAQ (reference sequence). The CDR3 sequence is 15 residues long. The CDR3 coding sequence is TGTGCTAGCAGCTTAGGGTCAGGGGTCCAAGAGACCCAGTACTTC. This encodes CASSLGSGVQETQYF.

The V and J genes are TRBV25-1 and TRBJ2-2; 8 nucleotides align to TRBD2. CDR1 MGHDK and CDR2 SYGVNS come from the germline V gene. The CDR3 loop spans 17 amino acids. Germline trimming cut 5 bases from V and 3 bases from J; bases unmatched to any gene: 11. The CDR3 nucleotides are TGTGCCAGCAGTCTTCGTGGAGCGGGAGTAGACACCGGGGAGCTGTTTTTT. Its protein product is CASSLRGAGVDTGELFF.

This clone was observed a handful of times. The sample contains more than one DNA sequence encoding this CDR3. The chain employs TRBV9 and TRBJ2-7; TRBD1 matches at 9 bases. V gave up 4 bases and J gave up 2 bases; unmatched junction bases: 7. CDR1 and CDR2 from the germline V gene are SGDLS and YYNGEE. This CDR3 is built from 15 residues. The CDR3: CASSPRQGGTYEQYF. As DNA, the CDR3 is TGTGCCAGCAGCCCCCGACAGGGGGGAACCTACGAGCAGTACTTC.

The chain links TRBV5-1 to TRBJ2-3, with 12 bases matching TRBD2. With V trimmed by 7 bases and J by 4 bases, 7 bases remained unmatched. The CDR3 spans 15 residues. Germline lookup yields CDR1 SGHRS and CDR2 YFSETQ. CDR3 amino acids: CASSSTSGRPDTQYF. The CDR3 nucleotides read TGCGCCAGCTCATCGACTAGCGGGAGACCAGATACGCAGTATTTT.

This clone was counted a few times. The CDR3 coding sequence is TGCGCCAGCAGCCAAGTAAGTCCGGGAATCACTGAAGCTTTCTTT. The encoded protein is CASSQVSPGITEAFF. The chain joins TRBV4-1 to TRBJ1-1; no clear D gene. The germline CDR1 and CDR2 sequences are MGHRA and YSYEKL. V lost 1 base to trimming and J lost 4 bases, with 13 bases between them. This CDR3 contains 15 residues.

This clone was observed a few times. This rearrangement joins TRBV15 to TRBJ2-3, with 8 bases fitting TRBD2. Germline V gene lookup returns CDR1 LNHNV and CDR2 YYDKDF (reference sequence). V shed 4 bases and J 2 bases; nucleotides not matched to a gene: 14. The CDR3 runs to 18 residues. The DNA of the CDR3 is TGTGCCACCAGCATAGGACTAGCAGTAAAAGGACACACAGATACGCAGTATTTT. This translates into CATSIGLAVKGHTDTQYF. Full variable domain (outside the CDR3, taken from reference TRBV15 and TRBJ2-3): DAMVIQNPRYQVTQFGKPVTLSCSQTLNHNVMYWYQQKSSQAPKLLFHYYDKDFNNEADTPDNFQSRRPNTSFCFLDIRSPGLGDTAMYLCATSIGLAVKGHTDTQYFGPGTRLTVL.

A few counts support this clone. The chain links TRBV10-3 to TRBJ2-2, with a tentative D call TRBD2 (6 bases). V lost 10 bases to trimming and J lost 2 bases, with 23 bases between them. CDR3 length equals 17 residues. Germline lookup yields CDR1 ENHRY and CDR2 SYGVKD. The CDR3 nucleotides read TGTGCCACCCATACCCCCACTAGCCGATATAACACCGGGGAGCTGTTTTTT. Translation gives CATHTPTSRYNTGELFF.

This clone was detected many times. One end of the junction is discordant with germline, which a read error may explain. The J gene is TRBJ1-2, the V gene TRBV9, with 7 bases aligning to TRBD1. The germline CDR1 and CDR2 sequences are SGDLS and YYNGEE. This CDR3 has 11 amino acids. The CDR3 sequence: CASTDPTGISF. DNA for the CDR3: TGTGCCAGCACCGACCCGACAGGGATCAGCTTC.

The chain couples TRBV2 to TRBJ1-2, with 8 positions matching TRBD1. CDR3 length equals 17 residues. Unmatched junction bases numbered 12, after V lost 6 bases and J lost 0 bases. In germline, CDR1 is SNHLY, CDR2 FYNNEI. The CDR3 region is CASSNPGQDYTNYGYTF. The CDR3 DNA follows: TGTGCCAGCAGCAACCCGGGACAGGATTATACTAACTATGGCTACACCTTC.

The V gene is TRBV24-1, the J gene TRBJ2-3; 7 nucleotides align to TRBD2. After removal of 9 bases from V and 2 bases from J, the junction contained 13 bases not matched to a gene. Germline V gene sequence: CDR1 KGHDR, CDR2 SFDVKD. The CDR3 length is 16 residues. The chain's CDR3 is CATSPPTGGPTDTQYF. CDR3 coding DNA: TGTGCCACCTCCCCGCCTACGGGAGGCCCCACAGATACGCAGTATTTT.

CDR3 region: CSVRTALEQYF. The DNA of the CDR3 is TGCAGTGTTCGCACCGCCCTAGAGCAGTACTTC. The chain couples TRBV20-1 to TRBJ2-7; D unclear. Germline V gene sequence: CDR1 DFQATT, CDR2 SNEGSKA (reference sequence). V lost 7 bases to trimming and J lost 7 bases, with 14 bases between them. The CDR3 length is 11 residues.

The chain links TRBV4-3 to TRBJ1-5; D uncertain. This CDR3 region has 13 residues. The V end was cut by 0 bases, the J end by 9 bases, with 9 bases between. The V gene's germline CDR1 is LGHNA and CDR2 YSLEER. CDR3 sequence reads: CASSQDPNTPQHF. CDR3 nucleotide sequence: TGCGCCAGCAGCCAAGACCCGAACACGCCCCAGCATTTT.

The rearrangement uses TRBV5-1 and TRBJ2-1; 10 nucleotides match TRBD1. The CDR3 contains 16 residues. Germline V gene sequence: CDR1 SGHRS, CDR2 YFSETQ. Trimming at V came to 1 base and at J to 8 bases, leaving 9 bases not matched to a gene. This chain's CDR3 is CASSLSGTGEVDEQFF. The CDR3 region has the DNA TGCGCCAGCAGCTTGTCAGGGACAGGGGAGGTCGATGAGCAGTTCTTC.

V is TRBV27 and J is TRBJ2-3, with D possibly being TRBD1 (6 bases). Trimming took off 7 bases at V and 2 bases at J, with 10 bases between the two ends. Germline loops: CDR1 MNHEY, CDR2 SMNVEV (reference sequence). The CDR3 totals 13 residues. The CDR3 DNA follows: TGTGCCAGCAATAACAGGGTCACAGATACGCAGTATTTT. Translation gives CASNNRVTDTQYF.

The V call is TRBV2, the J call TRBJ1-2; weak D call: TRBD1 (6 bases). The CDR3 runs to 13 residues. V lost 9 bases, J lost 2 bases, and 13 bases lay in between. Germline V gives CDR1 SNHLY, CDR2 FYNNEI. CDR3 loop: CASQTGGNYGYTF. The CDR3, as DNA: TGTGCCAGTCAGACAGGCGGGAACTATGGCTACACCTTC. The full variable domain, rest sourced from reference TRBV2 and TRBJ1-2, is EPEVTQTPSHQVTQMGQEVILRCVPISNHLYFYWYRQILGQKVEFLVSFYNNEISEKSEIFDDQFSVERPDGSNFTLKIRSTKLEDSAMYFCASQTGGNYGYTFGSGTRLTVV.

The gene calls are TRBV4-3 and TRBJ2-7, with D perhaps matching TRBD1 (6 bases). The germline V gene has CDR1 LGHNA and CDR2 YSLEER. The CDR3 spans 15 residues. The V gene lost 4 bases and the J gene lost 4 bases, with 17 bases spanning the gap. CDR3 in DNA: TGCGCCAGCAGCCGCGGAACAGGGTTGGCGTACGAGCAGTACTTC. It is translated as CASSRGTGLAYEQYF.

V is TRBV25-1 and J is TRBJ2-2; D remains unclear. The V gene's germline CDR1 is MGHDK and CDR2 SYGVNS. Trimming removed 6 bases from V and 4 bases from J, with 9 bases in between. This CDR3 region has 13 residues. The CDR3 region is CASSPRSTGELFF. The CDR3, as DNA: TGTGCCAGCAGCCCCAGGTCCACCGGGGAGCTGTTTTTT.

J is TRBJ2-2 and V is TRBV15; 11 bases align to TRBD2. Germline-derived CDR1 and CDR2 are LNHNV and YYDKDF (reference sequence). V trimming: 6 bases; J trimming: 5 bases; junction bases outside the gene matches: 8. The CDR3 is 16 amino acids. CDR3 sequence reads: CATRLFSGRGTGELFF. CDR3 coding DNA: TGTGCCACCAGACTATTTAGCGGGAGGGGAACCGGGGAGCTGTTTTTT.

V usage is TRBV28 and J usage is TRBJ2-3, with TRBD1 identical over 11 bases. This CDR3 has 16 amino acids. Germline V gives CDR1 MDHEN, CDR2 SYDVKM. V trimming: 6 bases; J trimming: 13 bases; junction bases outside the gene matches: 18. In DNA, the CDR3 is TGTGCCAGCAGCCAGGTCCGGACAGGGGGCATCACTCAGAAGTATTTT. Its protein product is CASSQVRTGGITQKYF.

The chain combines TRBV12-5 with TRBJ1-5; 12 bases line up with TRBD1. The germline V gene has CDR1 LGHNT and CDR2 FRNRAP. This CDR3 is 19 amino acids long. The V gene end was trimmed by 0 bases and the J gene end by 5 bases; junction bases not matched to a gene: 11. The CDR3 DNA is TGTGCTAGTGGTTTGGTACTATGGGACAGGGGGCGCGGGGATCAGCCCCAGCATTTT. It translates to CASGLVLWDRGRGDQPQHF.